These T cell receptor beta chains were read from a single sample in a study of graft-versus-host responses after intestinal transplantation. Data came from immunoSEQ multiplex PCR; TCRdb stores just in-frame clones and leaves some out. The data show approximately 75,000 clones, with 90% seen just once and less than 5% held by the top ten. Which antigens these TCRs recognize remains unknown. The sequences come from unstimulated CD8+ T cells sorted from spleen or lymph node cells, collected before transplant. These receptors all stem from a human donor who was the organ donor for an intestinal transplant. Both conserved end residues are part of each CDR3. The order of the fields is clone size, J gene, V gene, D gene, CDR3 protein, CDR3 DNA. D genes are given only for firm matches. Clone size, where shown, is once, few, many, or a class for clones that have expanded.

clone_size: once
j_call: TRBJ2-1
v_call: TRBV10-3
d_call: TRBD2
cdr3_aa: CAISESRASGVHNEQFF
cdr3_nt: TGTGCCATCAGTGAGTCGAGGGCTAGCGGGGTGCACAATGAGCAGTTCTTC

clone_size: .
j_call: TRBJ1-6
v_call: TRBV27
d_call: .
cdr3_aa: CASSPLTGTGTYNSPLHF
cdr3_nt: TGTGCCAGCAGTCCTTTAACAGGGACCGGGACCTATAATTCACCCCTCCACTTT

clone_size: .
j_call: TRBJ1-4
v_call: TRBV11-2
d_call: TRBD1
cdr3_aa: CASSLVAGGNEKLFF
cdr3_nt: TGTGCCAGCAGCTTAGTGGCAGGGGGCAATGAAAAACTGTTTTTT

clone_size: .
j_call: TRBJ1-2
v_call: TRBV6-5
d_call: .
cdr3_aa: CASSYSQGGYGYTF
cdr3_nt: TGTGCCAGCAGTTACTCCCAAGGCGGATATGGCTACACCTTC

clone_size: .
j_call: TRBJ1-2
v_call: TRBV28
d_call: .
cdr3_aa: CASSFRTADGYTF
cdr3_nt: TGTGCCAGCAGTTTTAGGACAGCGGATGGCTACACCTTC

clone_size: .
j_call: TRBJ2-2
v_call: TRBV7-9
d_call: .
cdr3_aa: CASSYRDRRTGELFF
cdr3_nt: TGTGCCAGCAGCTACAGGGATAGGCGCACCGGGGAGCTGTTTTTT

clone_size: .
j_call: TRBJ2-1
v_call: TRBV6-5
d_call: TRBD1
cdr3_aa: CASSQGQGGLAEQFF
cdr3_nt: TGTGCCAGCAGTCAGGGACAGGGGGGCCTAGCGGAGCAGTTCTTC

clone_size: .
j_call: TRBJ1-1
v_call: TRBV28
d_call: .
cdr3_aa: CAVHAWGTLGAFF
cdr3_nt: TGTGCCGTCCATGCATGGGGGACTCTTGGAGCTTTCTTT

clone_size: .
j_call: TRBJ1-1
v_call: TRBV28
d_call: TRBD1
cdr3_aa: CASTMTGGNTEAFF
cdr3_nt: TGTGCCAGCACCATGACAGGGGGCAACACTGAAGCTTTCTTT

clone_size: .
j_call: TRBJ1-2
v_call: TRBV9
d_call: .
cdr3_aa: CASSVEGDAYGYTF
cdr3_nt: TGTGCCAGCAGCGTAGAGGGGGACGCATATGGCTACACCTTC

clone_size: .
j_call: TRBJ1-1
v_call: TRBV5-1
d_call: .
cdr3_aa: CASSYWTRQRTLNTEAFF
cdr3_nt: TGCGCCAGCAGCTATTGGACCCGACAGCGTACTTTGAACACTGAAGCTTTCTTT

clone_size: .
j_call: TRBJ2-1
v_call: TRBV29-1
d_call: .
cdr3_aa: CSVEGQGTYNEQFF
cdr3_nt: TGCAGCGTTGAGGGGCAGGGGACCTACAATGAGCAGTTCTTC

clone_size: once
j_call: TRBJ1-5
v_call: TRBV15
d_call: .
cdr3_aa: CATSRDGQPGQPQHF
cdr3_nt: TGTGCCACCAGCAGAGATGGGCAGCCAGGTCAGCCCCAGCATTTT

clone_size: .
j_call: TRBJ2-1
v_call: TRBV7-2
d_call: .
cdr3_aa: CASSVTYNEQFF
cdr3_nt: TGTGCCAGCAGCGTAACATACAATGAGCAGTTCTTC

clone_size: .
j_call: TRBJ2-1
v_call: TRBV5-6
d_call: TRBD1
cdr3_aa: CASSFTTGTPYNEQFF
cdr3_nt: TGTGCCAGCAGCTTCACGACAGGGACCCCATACAATGAGCAGTTCTTC

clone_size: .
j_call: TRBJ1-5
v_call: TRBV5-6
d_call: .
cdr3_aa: CASSYGWTDRSNQPQHF
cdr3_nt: TGTGCCAGCAGCTATGGGTGGACGGACAGAAGCAATCAGCCCCAGCATTTT

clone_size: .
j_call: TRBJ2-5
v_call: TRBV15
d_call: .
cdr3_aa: CATSRVLGGETQYF
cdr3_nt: TGTGCCACCAGCAGAGTTTTAGGGGGTGAGACCCAGTACTTC

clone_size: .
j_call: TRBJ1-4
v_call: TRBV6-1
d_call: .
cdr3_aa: CASREGEKLFF
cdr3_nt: TGTGCCAGCAGGGAGGGTGAAAAACTGTTTTTT

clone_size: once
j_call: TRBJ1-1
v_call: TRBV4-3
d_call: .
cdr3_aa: CASSQDRGGTEAFF
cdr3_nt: TGCGCCAGCAGCCAAGATAGGGGGGGGACTGAAGCTTTCTTT

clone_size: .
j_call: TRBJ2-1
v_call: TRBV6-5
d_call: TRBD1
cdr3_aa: CASSGTGVNEQFF
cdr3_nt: TGTGCCAGCAGCGGGACAGGGGTCAATGAGCAGTTCTTC

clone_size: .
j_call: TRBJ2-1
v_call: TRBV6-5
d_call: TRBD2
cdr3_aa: CASRRGVAGEQFF
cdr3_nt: TGTGCCAGCAGGCGGGGGGTAGCGGGTGAGCAGTTCTTC

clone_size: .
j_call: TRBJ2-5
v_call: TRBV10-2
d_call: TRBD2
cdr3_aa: CASRGLVTTQYF
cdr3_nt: TGCGCCAGCAGAGGACTAGTGACGACCCAGTACTTC

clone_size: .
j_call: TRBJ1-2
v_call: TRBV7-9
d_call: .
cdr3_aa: CASSQGDYGYTF
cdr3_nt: TGTGCCAGCAGTCAGGGCGACTATGGCTACACCTTC

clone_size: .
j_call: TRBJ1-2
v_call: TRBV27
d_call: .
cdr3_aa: CASSLLTGDGYTF
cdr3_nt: TGTGCCAGCAGTTTACTGACGGGGGATGGCTACACCTTC

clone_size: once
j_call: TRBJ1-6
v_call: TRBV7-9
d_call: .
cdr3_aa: CASSSLSTVAPLHF
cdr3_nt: TGTGCCAGCAGCTCGCTATCTACAGTGGCACCCCTCCACTTT

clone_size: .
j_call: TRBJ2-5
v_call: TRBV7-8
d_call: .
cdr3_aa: CASSRSPGETQYF
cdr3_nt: TGTGCCAGCAGCCGTAGTCCCGGGGAGACCCAGTACTTC

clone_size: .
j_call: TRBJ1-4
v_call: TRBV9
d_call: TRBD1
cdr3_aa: CASSVGGGFGEKLFF
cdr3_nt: TGTGCCAGCAGCGTAGGAGGGGGCTTCGGTGAAAAACTGTTTTTT

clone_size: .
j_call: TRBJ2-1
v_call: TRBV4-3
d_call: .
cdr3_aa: CASSQDLTYNEQFF
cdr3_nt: TGCGCCAGCAGCCAAGATCTAACCTACAATGAGCAGTTCTTC

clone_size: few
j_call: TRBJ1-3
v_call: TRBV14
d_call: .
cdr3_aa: CASSQRQAGNSGNTIYF
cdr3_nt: TGTGCCAGCAGCCAACGACAGGCAGGCAACTCTGGAAACACCATATATTTT

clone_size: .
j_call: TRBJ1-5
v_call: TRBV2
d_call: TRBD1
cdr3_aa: CASRPGQGDSNQPQHF
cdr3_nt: TGTGCCAGCAGACCGGGACAGGGGGATAGCAATCAGCCCCAGCATTTT

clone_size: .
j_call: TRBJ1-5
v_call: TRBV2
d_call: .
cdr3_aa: CASSEARGGAGGNQPQHF
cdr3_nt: TGTGCCAGCAGTGAAGCACGGGGGGGGGCAGGGGGCAATCAGCCCCAGCATTTT

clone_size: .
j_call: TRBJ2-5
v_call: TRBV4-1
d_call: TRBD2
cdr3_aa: CASSQIAGGQETQYF
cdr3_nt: TGCGCCAGCAGCCAAATAGCGGGGGGCCAAGAGACCCAGTACTTC

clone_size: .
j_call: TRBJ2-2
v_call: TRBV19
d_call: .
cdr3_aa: CASSIAADTYTGELFF
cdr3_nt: TGTGCCAGTAGTATAGCCGCGGACACCTACACCGGGGAGCTGTTTTTT

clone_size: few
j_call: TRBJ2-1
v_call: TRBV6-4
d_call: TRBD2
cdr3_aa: CASSVGGGAPNEQFF
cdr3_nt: TGTGCCAGCAGTGTCGGCGGGGGGGCCCCCAATGAGCAGTTCTTC

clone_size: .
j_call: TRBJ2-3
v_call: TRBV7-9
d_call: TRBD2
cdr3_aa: CASFASGGSDTQYF
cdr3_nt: TGTGCCAGCTTTGCTAGCGGGGGATCAGATACGCAGTATTTT

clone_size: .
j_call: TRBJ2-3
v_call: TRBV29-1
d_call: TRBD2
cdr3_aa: CSAESSGGTADTQYF
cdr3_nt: TGCAGCGCTGAATCTAGCGGGGGGACCGCAGATACGCAGTATTTT

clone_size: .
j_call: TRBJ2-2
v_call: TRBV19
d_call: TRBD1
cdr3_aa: CASSPQTGTGAGELFF
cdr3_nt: TGTGCCAGTAGTCCGCAAACCGGGACAGGGGCCGGGGAGCTGTTTTTT

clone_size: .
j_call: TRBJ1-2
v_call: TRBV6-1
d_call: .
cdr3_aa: CASSETTSGNYGYTF
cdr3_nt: TGTGCCAGCAGTGAAACCACTTCAGGGAACTATGGCTACACCTTC

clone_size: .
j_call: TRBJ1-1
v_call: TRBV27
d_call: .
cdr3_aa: CASSYGSNTEAFF
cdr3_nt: TGTGCCAGCAGCTACGGTTCGAACACTGAAGCTTTCTTT

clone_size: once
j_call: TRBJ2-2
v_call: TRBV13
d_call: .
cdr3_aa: CASSLVVAGEAGELFF
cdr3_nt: TGTGCCAGCAGCTTAGTCGTTGCGGGTGAAGCCGGGGAGCTGTTTTTT

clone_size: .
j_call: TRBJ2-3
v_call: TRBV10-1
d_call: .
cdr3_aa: CASRGTNRVGRTDTQYF
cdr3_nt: TGCGCCAGCAGGGGGACCAACAGGGTAGGGCGCACAGATACGCAGTATTTT

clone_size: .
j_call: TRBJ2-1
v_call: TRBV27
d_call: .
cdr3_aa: CASSLSSRYNEQFF
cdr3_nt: TGTGCCAGCAGTTTATCATCTAGATACAATGAGCAGTTCTTC

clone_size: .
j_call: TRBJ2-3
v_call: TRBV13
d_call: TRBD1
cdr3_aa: CASSLRDRRTDTQYF
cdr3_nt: TGTGCCAGCAGCTTACGGGACAGAAGGACAGATACGCAGTATTTT

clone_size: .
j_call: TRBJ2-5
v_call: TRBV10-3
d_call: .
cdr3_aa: CAISDEGRRPQYF
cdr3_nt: TGTGCCATCAGTGACGAGGGTCGTAGGCCCCAGTACTTC

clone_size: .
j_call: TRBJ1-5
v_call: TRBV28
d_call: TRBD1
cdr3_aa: CASSWYGTGGQPQHF
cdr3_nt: TGTGCCAGCAGTTGGTATGGGACAGGAGGTCAGCCCCAGCATTTT

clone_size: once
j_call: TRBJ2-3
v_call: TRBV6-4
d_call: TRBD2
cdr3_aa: CASSVLAGSTDTQYF
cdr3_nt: TGTGCCAGCAGTGTACTAGCGGGGAGTACAGATACGCAGTATTTT

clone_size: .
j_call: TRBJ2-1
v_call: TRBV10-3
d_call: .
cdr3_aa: CAISESGDTYNEQFF
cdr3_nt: TGTGCCATCAGTGAGTCGGGGGACACCTACAATGAGCAGTTCTTC

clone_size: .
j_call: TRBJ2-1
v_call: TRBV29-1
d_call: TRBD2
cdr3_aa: CSVEDLTSRYNEQFF
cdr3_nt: TGCAGCGTTGAAGACTTGACTAGCAGATACAATGAGCAGTTCTTC

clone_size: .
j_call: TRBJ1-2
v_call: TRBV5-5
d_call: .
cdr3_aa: CASNEGDSLYGYTF
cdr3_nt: TGTGCCAGCAATGAGGGAGACTCCCTCTATGGCTACACCTTC

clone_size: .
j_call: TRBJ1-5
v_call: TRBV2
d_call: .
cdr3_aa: CASWMGESSNQPQHF
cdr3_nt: TGTGCCAGCTGGATGGGAGAAAGTAGCAATCAGCCCCAGCATTTT

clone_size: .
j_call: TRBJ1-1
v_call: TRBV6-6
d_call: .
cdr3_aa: CASSYTENTEAFF
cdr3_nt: TGTGCCAGCAGTTATACAGAGAACACTGAAGCTTTCTTT

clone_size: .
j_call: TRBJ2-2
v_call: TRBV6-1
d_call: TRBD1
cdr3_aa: CASSEGWTGNTGELFF
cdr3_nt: TGTGCCAGCAGTGAAGGCTGGACAGGGAACACCGGGGAGCTGTTTTTT